This T cell receptor beta chain was sequenced in a study of blood T cell repertoires in COVID-19. Study-level background: Donors in the United States, Italy and Spain gave samples during acute or convalescent COVID-19. Nucleic acid was either cDNA or gDNA, and it came from T cells, B-cell-depleted T cells, or PBMCs.

The germline gives CDR1 LNHDA, CDR2 SQIVND (reference sequence). The CDR3 loop spans 12 amino acids. Trimming cost V 9 bases and J 0 bases, with 6 bases left between them. Study members were between roughly 18 and 100 years old and lived in approximately 25 US regions. In the original workflow: Cell counts per sample came from amplifying reference gene primers. Assay: immunoSEQ multiplex PCR; the TCRdb copy retains only in-frame clones and omits some. From that table come the V and J calls and clone size; the DNA was used to work out D and trimming. The sample lists under 300,000 clones, under 90% occurring once.

The specimen was PBMCs or T cells enriched from blood (not recorded which). The sequence came from a woman in her forties who had recovered from COVID-19. This chain uses TRBV19 with TRBJ1-3; TRBD1 is a possible D gene (5 bases). CDR3 in DNA: TGTGCCAGCAGGGTCTCTGGAAACACCATATATTTT. Protein sequence: CASRVSGNTIYF.